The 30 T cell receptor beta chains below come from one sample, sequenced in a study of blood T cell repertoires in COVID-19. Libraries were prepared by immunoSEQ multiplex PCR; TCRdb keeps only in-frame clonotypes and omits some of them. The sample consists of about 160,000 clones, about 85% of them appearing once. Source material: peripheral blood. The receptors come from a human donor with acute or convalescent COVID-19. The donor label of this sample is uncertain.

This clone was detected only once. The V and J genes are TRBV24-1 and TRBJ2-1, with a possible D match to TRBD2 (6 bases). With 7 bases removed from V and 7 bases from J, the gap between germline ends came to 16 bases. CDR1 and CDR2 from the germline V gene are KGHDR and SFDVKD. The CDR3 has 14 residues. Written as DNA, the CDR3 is TGTGCCACCAGCAGACGGGACTCTCCTAATGAGCAGTTCTTC. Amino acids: CATSRRDSPNEQFF.

This CDR3 reads CASSLRGGQGPPPLHF. Here the CDR3 DNA reads TGTGCCAGCAGCTTAAGAGGGGGACAGGGGCCTCCTCCCCTCCACTTT. V is TRBV7-2 and J is TRBJ1-6, with TRBD1 matching 10 bases. This CDR3 has 16 amino acids. Per the germline V gene, CDR1 is SGHTA and CDR2 is FQGNSA. V lost 2 bases, J lost 13 bases, and 11 bases stayed unmatched.

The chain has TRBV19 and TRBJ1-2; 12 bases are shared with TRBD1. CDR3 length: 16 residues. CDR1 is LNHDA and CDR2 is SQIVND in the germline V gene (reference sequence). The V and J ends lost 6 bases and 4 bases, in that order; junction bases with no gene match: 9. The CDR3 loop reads CASRDRDRGQLYGYTF. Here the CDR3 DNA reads TGTGCCAGTAGGGACCGGGACAGGGGGCAGCTCTATGGCTACACCTTC.

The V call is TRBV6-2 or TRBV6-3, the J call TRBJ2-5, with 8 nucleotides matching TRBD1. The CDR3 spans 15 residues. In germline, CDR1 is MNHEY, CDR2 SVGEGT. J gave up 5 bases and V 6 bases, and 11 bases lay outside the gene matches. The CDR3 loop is CASSPSGTGKETQYF. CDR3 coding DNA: TGTGCCAGCAGCCCTTCCGGGACAGGAAAGGAGACCCAGTACTTC.

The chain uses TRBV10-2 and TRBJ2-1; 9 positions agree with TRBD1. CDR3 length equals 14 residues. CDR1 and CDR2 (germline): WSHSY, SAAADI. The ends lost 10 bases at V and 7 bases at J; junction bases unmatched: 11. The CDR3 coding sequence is TGCGCCACTAACCGGGACAGGGTCAAAAATGAGCAGTTCTTC. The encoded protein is CATNRDRVKNEQFF.

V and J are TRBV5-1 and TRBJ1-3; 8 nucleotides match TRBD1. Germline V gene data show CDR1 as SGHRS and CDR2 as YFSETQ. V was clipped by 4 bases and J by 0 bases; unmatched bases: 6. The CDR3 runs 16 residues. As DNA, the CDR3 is TGCGCCAGCAGCAATGGACAGGGAAGCTCTGGAAACACCATATATTTT. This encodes CASSNGQGSSGNTIYF.

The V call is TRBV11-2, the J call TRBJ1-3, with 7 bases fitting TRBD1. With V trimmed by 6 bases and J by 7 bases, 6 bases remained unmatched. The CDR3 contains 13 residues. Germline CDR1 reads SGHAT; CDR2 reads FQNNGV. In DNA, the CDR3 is TGTGCCAGCAGGTCGACAGGGATCAACACCATATATTTT. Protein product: CASRSTGINTIYF.

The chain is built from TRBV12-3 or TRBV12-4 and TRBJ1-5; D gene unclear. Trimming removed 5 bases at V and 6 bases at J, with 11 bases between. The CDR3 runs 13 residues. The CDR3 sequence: CASSPGGGQPQHF. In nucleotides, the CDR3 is TGTGCCAGCAGTCCGGGAGGAGGTCAGCCCCAGCATTTT.

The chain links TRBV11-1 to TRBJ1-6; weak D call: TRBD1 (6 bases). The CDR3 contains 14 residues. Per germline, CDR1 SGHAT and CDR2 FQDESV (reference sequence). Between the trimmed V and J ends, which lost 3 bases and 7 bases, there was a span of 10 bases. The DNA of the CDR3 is TGTGCCAGCAGCTTGGACCAGGGGAATTCACCCCTCCACTTT. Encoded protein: CASSLDQGNSPLHF.

CDR3 amino acids: CASSQSYTTGASPIFYGYTF. The CDR3 DNA reads as TGCGCCAGCAGCCAATCCTACACGACAGGGGCCTCCCCGATTTTCTATGGCTACACCTTC. V is TRBV4-1 and J is TRBJ1-2; 8 bases fit TRBD1. In germline, CDR1 is MGHRA, CDR2 YSYEKL. The CDR3 contains 20 residues. V lost 2 bases and J lost 4; bases outside the gene matches: 21.

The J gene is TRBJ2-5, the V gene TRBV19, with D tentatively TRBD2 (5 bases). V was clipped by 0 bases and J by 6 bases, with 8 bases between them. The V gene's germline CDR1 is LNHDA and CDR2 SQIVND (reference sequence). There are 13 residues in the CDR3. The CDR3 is CASSIERGKTQYF. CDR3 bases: TGTGCCAGTAGTATAGAGAGAGGGAAGACCCAGTACTTC.

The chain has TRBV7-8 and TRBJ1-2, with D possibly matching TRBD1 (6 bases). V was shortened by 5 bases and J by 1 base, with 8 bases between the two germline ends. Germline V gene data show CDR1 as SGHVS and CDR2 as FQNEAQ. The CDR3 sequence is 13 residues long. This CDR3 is CASSTQGNYGYTF. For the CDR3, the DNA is TGTGCCAGCAGCACACAGGGTAACTATGGCTACACCTTC. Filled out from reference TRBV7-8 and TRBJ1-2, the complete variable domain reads GAGVSQSPRYKVAKRGQDVALRCDPISGHVSLFWYQQALGQGPEFLTYFQNEAQLDKSGLPSDRFFAERPEGSVSTLKIQRTQQEDSAVYLCASSTQGNYGYTFGSGTRLTVV.

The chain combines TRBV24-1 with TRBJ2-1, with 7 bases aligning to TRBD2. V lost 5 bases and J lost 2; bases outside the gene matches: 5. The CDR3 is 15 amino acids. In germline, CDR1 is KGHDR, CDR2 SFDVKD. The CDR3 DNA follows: TGTGCCACCAGTGCAGGCGGGGGACCCTACAATGAGCAGTTCTTC. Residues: CATSAGGGPYNEQFF.

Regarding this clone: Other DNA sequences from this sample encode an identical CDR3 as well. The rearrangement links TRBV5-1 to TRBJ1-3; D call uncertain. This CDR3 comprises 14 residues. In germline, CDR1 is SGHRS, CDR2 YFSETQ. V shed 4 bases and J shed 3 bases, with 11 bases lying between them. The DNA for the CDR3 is TGCGCCAGCAGCGTTGGGCAGAGTGGAAACACCATATATTTT. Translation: CASSVGQSGNTIYF.

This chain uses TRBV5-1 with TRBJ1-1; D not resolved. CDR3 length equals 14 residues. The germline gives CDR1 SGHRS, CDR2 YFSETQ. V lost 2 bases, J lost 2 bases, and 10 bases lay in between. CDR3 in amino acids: CASSLSGSNTEAFF. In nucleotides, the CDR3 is TGCGCCAGCAGCTTATCAGGTTCCAACACTGAAGCTTTCTTT.

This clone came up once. Written as DNA, the CDR3 is TGTGCCAGCAGTGAGGGCGGACAGGGCAACACTGAAGCTTTCTTT. It yields the protein CASSEGGQGNTEAFF. V is TRBV2 and J is TRBJ1-1; the match to TRBD1 covers 8 bases. Germline V gene sequence: CDR1 SNHLY, CDR2 FYNNEI. The CDR3 extends over 15 amino acids. Trimming took 3 bases from V and 2 from J; bases not matched to a gene: 5.

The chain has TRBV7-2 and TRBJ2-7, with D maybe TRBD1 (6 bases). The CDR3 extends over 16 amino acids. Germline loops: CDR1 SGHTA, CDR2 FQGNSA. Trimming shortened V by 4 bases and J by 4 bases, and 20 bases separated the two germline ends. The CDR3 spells CASSSPIRDILYEQYF. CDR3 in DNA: TGTGCCAGCAGCTCACCGATCCGGGACATTCTATACGAGCAGTACTTC.

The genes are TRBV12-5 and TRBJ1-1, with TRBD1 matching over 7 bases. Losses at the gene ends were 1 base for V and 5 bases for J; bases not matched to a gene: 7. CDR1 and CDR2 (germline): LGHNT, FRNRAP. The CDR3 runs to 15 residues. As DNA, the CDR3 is TGTGCTAGTGGTTTGGGTGCAGGGGGTGGTACTGAAGCTTTCTTT. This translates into CASGLGAGGGTEAFF.

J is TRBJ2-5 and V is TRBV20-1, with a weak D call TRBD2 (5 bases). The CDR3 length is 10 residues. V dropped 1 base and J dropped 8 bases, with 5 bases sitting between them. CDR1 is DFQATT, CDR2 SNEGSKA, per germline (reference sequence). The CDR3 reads CSARAGTQYF. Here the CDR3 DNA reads TGCAGTGCTAGAGCGGGAACCCAGTACTTC.

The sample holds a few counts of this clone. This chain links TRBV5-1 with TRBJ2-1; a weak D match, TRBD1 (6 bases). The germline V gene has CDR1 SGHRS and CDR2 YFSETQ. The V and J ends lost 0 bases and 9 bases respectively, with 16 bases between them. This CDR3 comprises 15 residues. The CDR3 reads CASSLEQGKRGEQFF. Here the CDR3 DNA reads TGCGCCAGCAGCTTGGAACAGGGTAAAAGGGGTGAGCAGTTCTTC.

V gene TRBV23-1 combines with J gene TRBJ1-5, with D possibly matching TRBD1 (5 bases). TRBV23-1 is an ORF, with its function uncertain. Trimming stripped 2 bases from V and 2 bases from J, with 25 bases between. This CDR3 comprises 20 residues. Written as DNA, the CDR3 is TGCGCCAGCAGTCAAACCCCAGGACATTCTAAAATACCGGGCAATCAGCCCCAGCATTTT. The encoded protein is CASSQTPGHSKIPGNQPQHF.

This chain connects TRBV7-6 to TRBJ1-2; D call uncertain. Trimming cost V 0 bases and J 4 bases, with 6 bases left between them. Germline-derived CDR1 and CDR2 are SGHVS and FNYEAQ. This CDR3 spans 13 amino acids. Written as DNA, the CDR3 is TGTGCCAGCAGCTTAGCTCTCGGCTATGGCTACACCTTC. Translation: CASSLALGYGYTF.

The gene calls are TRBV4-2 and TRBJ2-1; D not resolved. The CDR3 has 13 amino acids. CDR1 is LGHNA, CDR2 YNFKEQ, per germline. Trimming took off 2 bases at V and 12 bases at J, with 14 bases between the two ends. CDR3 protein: CASSQPPLSGQFF. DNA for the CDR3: TGTGCCAGCAGCCAACCTCCCCTGTCGGGGCAGTTCTTC.

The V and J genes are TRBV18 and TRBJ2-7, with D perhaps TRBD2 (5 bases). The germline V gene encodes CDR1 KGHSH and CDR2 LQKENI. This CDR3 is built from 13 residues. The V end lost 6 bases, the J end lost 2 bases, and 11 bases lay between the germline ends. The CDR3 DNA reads TGTGCCAGCTCCCCCACGGGGACCTACGAGCAGTACTTC. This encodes CASSPTGTYEQYF.

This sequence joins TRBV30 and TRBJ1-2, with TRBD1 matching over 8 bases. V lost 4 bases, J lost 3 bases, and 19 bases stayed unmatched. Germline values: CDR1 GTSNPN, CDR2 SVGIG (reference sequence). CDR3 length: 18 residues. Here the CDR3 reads CAWIPRGTGWGLHYGYTF. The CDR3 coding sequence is TGTGCCTGGATCCCAAGAGGGACAGGATGGGGGTTACACTATGGCTACACCTTC. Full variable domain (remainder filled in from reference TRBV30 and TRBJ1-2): SQTIHQWPATLVQPVGSPLSLECTVEGTSNPNLYWYRQAAGRGLQLLFYSVGIGQISSEVPQNLSASRPQDRQFILSSKKLLLSDSGFYLCAWIPRGTGWGLHYGYTFGSGTRLTVV.

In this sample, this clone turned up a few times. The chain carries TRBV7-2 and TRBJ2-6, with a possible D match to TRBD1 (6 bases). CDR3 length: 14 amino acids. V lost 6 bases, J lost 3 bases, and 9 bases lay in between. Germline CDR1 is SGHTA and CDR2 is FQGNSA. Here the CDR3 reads CASRTGGGANVLTF. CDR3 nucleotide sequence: TGTGCCAGCAGGACAGGCGGTGGGGCCAACGTCCTGACTTTC.

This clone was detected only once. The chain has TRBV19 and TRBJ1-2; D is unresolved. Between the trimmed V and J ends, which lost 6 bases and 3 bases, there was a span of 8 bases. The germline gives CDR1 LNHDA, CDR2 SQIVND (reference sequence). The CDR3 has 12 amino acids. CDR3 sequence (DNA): TGTGCCAGTAGCCGACTGGACTATGGCTACACCTTC. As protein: CASSRLDYGYTF.

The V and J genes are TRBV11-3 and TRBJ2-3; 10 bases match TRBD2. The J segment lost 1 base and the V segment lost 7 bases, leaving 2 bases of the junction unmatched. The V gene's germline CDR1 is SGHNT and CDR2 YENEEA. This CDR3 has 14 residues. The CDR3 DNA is TGTGCCAGCACCCTAGCGGGGGGCACAGATACGCAGTATTTT. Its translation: CASTLAGGTDTQYF.

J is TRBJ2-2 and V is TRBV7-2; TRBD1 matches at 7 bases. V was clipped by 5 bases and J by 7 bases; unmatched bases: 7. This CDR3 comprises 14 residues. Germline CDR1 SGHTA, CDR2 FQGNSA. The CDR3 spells CASSGHRGNGELFF. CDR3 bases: TGTGCCAGCAGCGGACACAGGGGAAACGGGGAGCTGTTTTTT.

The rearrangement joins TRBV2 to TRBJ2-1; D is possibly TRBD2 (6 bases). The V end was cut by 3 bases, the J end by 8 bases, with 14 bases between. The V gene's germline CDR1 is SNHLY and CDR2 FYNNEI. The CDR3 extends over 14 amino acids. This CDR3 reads CASSDFVGRHEQFF. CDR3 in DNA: TGTGCCAGCAGTGATTTTGTTGGGAGGCATGAGCAGTTCTTC.